These T cell receptor beta chains were read from a single sample in a study of graft-versus-host responses after intestinal transplantation. These receptors are not linked to any known antigen. The data were produced by immunoSEQ multiplex PCR, yet TCRdb's version contains in-frame clones alone and is incomplete. Of nearly 90,000 clones listed, around four fifths were seen once; the top ten hold about a sixth. The sequencing used unstimulated CD8+ T cells sorted from spleen or lymph node cells, collected before intestinal transplant. Receptors were obtained from a human donor who received an intestinal transplant. Both conserved end residues are part of each CDR3. The D gene is left open where the match is weak. Rows may omit the clone size; those that give it use once, few, many or a size class.

TRBJ2-5 | NA | NA | TRBV5-6 | TGTGCCAGCAGCGCCGCGCCCGAAAAGACCCAGTACTTC | CASSAAPEKTQYF
TRBJ2-2 | NA | NA | TRBV27 | TGTGCCAGCAGTTTAACGGGGGTTGGCACCGGGGAGCTGTTTTTT | CASSLTGVGTGELFF
TRBJ2-3 | TRBD2 | NA | TRBV28 | TGTGCCAGCATCCCCGACCGAACTAGCGGGAGGGAATGGGGCACAGATACGCAGTATTTT | CASIPDRTSGREWGTDTQYF
TRBJ1-6 | NA | NA | TRBV6-1 | TGTGCCAGCAGTGAAGGTCGGGATCTTTCACCCCTCCACTTT | CASSEGRDLSPLHF
TRBJ2-7 | NA | few | TRBV7-9 | TGTGCCAGCAGCTTAACGACAACTAGCTCCTACGAGCAGTACTTC | CASSLTTTSSYEQYF
TRBJ1-1 | NA | NA | TRBV9 | TGTGCCAGCAGCGTAGGAGGGACGCCTGAAGCTTTCTTT | CASSVGGTPEAFF
TRBJ2-5 | NA | few | TRBV5-1 | TGCGCCAGCAGCTTGGTCGGGGGCGGGGAGACCCAGTACTTC | CASSLVGGGETQYF
TRBJ2-7 | NA | NA | TRBV6-6 | TGTGCCAGCAGTTACTCGAGAGGCAGGGTAAACTACGAGCAGTACTTC | CASSYSRGRVNYEQYF
TRBJ2-1 | TRBD2 | NA | TRBV6-5 | TGTGCCAGCACCTCCGGGACTAGTAACTACAATGAGCAGTTCTTC | CASTSGTSNYNEQFF
TRBJ1-2 | NA | NA | TRBV6-6 | TGTGCCAGCAGTTACAATCTTCAGGGCCACTATGGCTACACCTTC | CASSYNLQGHYGYTF
TRBJ2-5 | TRBD2 | few | TRBV4-1 | TGCGCCAGCAGCCAAGTGGGGCCGGAGACTAGCGGGGGAGAGACCCAGTACTTC | CASSQVGPETSGGETQYF
TRBJ2-7 | NA | NA | TRBV4-2 | TGTGCCAGCAGCCAAGAGCCGCGGCATTACGAGCAGTACTTC | CASSQEPRHYEQYF
TRBJ1-1 | NA | NA | TRBV9 | TGTGCCAGCACCTCTAGGGGCGCCGACACTGAAGCTTTCTTT | CASTSRGADTEAFF
TRBJ2-3 | TRBD2 | once | TRBV27 | TGTGCCAGCCGTAGCCCTCCAAGGGAATACGGCGGGAGGAGGGATACGCAGTATTTT | CASRSPPREYGGRRDTQYF
TRBJ1-2 | NA | few | TRBV27 | TGTGCCAGCAGTTTAATGGTGGGGGCCGACTATGGCTACACCTTC | CASSLMVGADYGYTF
TRBJ2-1 | NA | NA | TRBV4-1 | TGCGCCAGCAGCCACCCCAGTGGGGATGAGCAGTTCTTC | CASSHPSGDEQFF
TRBJ2-6 | NA | NA | TRBV7-3 | TGTGCCAGCAGCTTAGTCTCTGGGGCCAACGTCCTGACTTTC | CASSLVSGANVLTF
TRBJ2-5 | TRBD2 | NA | TRBV11-2 | TGTGCCAGCAGCTTAGGTCAACGGCGGGGGGGAGAGACCCAGTACTTC | CASSLGQRRGGETQYF